Below, one T cell receptor (beta chain) is given with its context. The sample comes from a study of cytomegalovirus exposure and HLA in healthy donors. Between the trimmed V and J ends, which lost 1 base and 5 bases, there was a span of 12 bases. Germline V lookup: CDR1 MDHEN, CDR2 SYDVKM. The CDR3 has 15 residues. This table comes from immunoSEQ multiplex PCR, and its TCRdb copy is limited to in-frame clones, with some not included. The sample lists over 35,000 clones, approximately 92% occurring once. This receptor was taken from a man younger than 35 in good health and CMV-seronegative. This sequence joins TRBV28 and TRBJ2-1, with a weak D call TRBD2 (5 bases). The material sequenced was PBMCs. CDR3 coding DNA: TGTGCCAGCAGTTTATACGGGGAGTTGGACAATGAGCAGTTCTTC. It translates to CASSLYGELDNEQFF.